One sample yielded the 30 T cell receptor beta chains listed below, sequenced in a study of low-dose radiotherapy and immunotherapy resistance in tumors (dated by TCRdb to 2022 to 2024). This sample's time point label indicates: before trial treatment. The instrument given in TCRdb is Illumina HiSeq 2500. First-strand cDNA was synthesized using Superscript III and a set of TRAV- and TRBV-specific primers, so that both TCRalpha and TCRbeta chains were covered. A roughly 19-cycle PCR with Phusion amplified the TCRs, pairing a constant-region primer with the adapter that was attached to the V primers. Clones were called with MiXCR by TCRdb after fastp trimmed the public reads at Q25, and only in-frame beta chains were retained. Duplicate CDR3 protein sequences are folded into a single record with the most common DNA and genes. For this sample there are around 76,000 distinct CDR3 sequences; around a third appear just once. In total, the top ten clones hold around 10% of the sample.

The material sequenced was PBMCs, taken before treatment. All receptors come from a female donor with ovarian cancer.

This clonotype was counted ten times or more. The chain joins TRBV7-2 to TRBJ2-7, with no clear D. This CDR3 is 14 amino acids long. CDR1 is SGHTA, CDR2 FQGNSA, per germline. The V gene lost 1 base and the J gene lost 2 bases, with 9 bases spanning the gap. CDR3 residues: CASSLVNGPYEQYF. DNA of the CDR3: TGTGCCAGCAGCTTAGTTAATGGTCCCTACGAGCAGTACTTC. Variable domain in full (rest from reference TRBV7-2 and TRBJ2-7): GAGVSQSPSNKVTEKGKDVELRCDPISGHTALYWYRQSLGQGLEFLIYFQGNSAPDKSGLPSDRFSAERTGGSVSTLTIQRTQQEDSAVYLCASSLVNGPYEQYFGPGTRLTVT.

This clonotype has only a few counts. The chain carries TRBV18 and TRBJ1-1; possibly TRBD1 for D (6 bases). Per the germline V gene, CDR1 is KGHSH and CDR2 is LQKENI. The CDR3 runs to 15 residues. Trimming took 2 bases from V and 2 from J, leaving 12 bases between them. CDR3 loop: CASSPEQGLNTEAFF. DNA of the CDR3: TGTGCCAGCTCACCAGAACAGGGTCTTAACACTGAAGCTTTCTTT. The full variable domain, rest sourced from reference TRBV18 and TRBJ1-1, is NAGVMQNPRHLVRRRGQEARLRCSPMKGHSHVYWYRQLPEEGLKFMVYLQKENIIDESGMPKERFSAEFPKEGPSILRIQQVVRGDSAAYFCASSPEQGLNTEAFFGQGTRLTVV.

This clonotype came up many times. CDR3 sequence reads: CASSEQGVATGELFF. The CDR3 DNA reads as TGTGCCAGCAGCGAGCAGGGGGTGGCCACCGGGGAGCTGTTTTTT. V is TRBV2 and J is TRBJ2-2; 7 bases are shared with TRBD1. V lost 6 bases and J lost 4; bases outside the gene matches: 8. CDR3 length: 15 residues. The germline CDR1 and CDR2 sequences are SNHLY and FYNNEI.

This clonotype showed up many times. This chain connects TRBV6-5 to TRBJ2-5; 8 nucleotides line up with TRBD2. Unmatched junction bases numbered 7, after V lost 5 bases and J lost 2 bases. The CDR3 length is 15 residues. Germline-derived CDR1 and CDR2 are MNHEY and SVGAGI. The DNA of the CDR3 is TGTGCCAGCAGTCTTGGGACTAGGGCACAAGAGACCCAGTACTTC. It translates to CASSLGTRAQETQYF.

In its sample, this clonotype was seen many times. This chain connects TRBV5-5 to TRBJ2-1, with a weak D call TRBD2 (6 bases). CDR1 is SGHKS, CDR2 YYEKEE, per germline (reference sequence). V shed 4 bases and J shed 3 bases, with 14 bases lying between them. CDR3 length equals 15 residues. The CDR3 sequence: CASSEGLNNYNEQFF. The CDR3 nucleotides read TGTGCCAGCAGCGAGGGACTGAACAACTACAATGAGCAGTTCTTC.

At least ten counts were recorded for this clonotype. This sequence joins TRBV29-1 and TRBJ2-5; TRBD2 matches at 7 bases. The CDR3 is 12 residues long. V dropped 6 bases and J dropped 1; count of bases not matched to a gene: 2. Per the germline V gene, CDR1 is SQVTM and CDR2 is ANQGSEA. CDR3 loop: CSVGLPQETQYF. CDR3 DNA sequence: TGCAGCGTGGGACTACCCCAAGAGACCCAGTACTTC.

The sample holds many counts of this clonotype. The chain couples TRBV5-1 to TRBJ2-2; D may be TRBD1 (5 bases). Trimming shortened V by 9 bases and J by 1 base, and 7 bases separated the two germline ends. This CDR3 region has 12 residues. In germline, CDR1 is SGHRS, CDR2 YFSETQ. The CDR3 reads CATTGNTGELFF. DNA for the CDR3: TGCGCCACAACAGGGAACACCGGGGAGCTGTTTTTT.

The rearrangement joins TRBV5-4 to TRBJ1-2; D call uncertain. This CDR3 spans 15 amino acids. Germline V gene data show CDR1 as SGHNT and CDR2 as YYREEE (reference sequence). V lost 4 bases and J lost 7, with 20 bases in between. In DNA form, the CDR3 reads TGTGCCAGCAGCCAAGATTGGGGATGGGAAAGTGGCTACACCTTC. Protein product: CASSQDWGWESGYTF.

This clonotype was seen many times. This rearrangement joins TRBV19 to TRBJ2-3, with D perhaps matching TRBD1 (5 bases). V lost 0 bases to trimming and J lost 1 base, with 14 bases between them. CDR1 LNHDA and CDR2 SQIVND come from the germline V gene (reference sequence). This CDR3 is 17 amino acids long. The DNA of the CDR3 is TGTGCCAGTAGTATAGATCATACAGGAGTCGGCACAGATACGCAGTATTTT. Its translation: CASSIDHTGVGTDTQYF.

This clonotype was counted many times. This chain uses TRBV7-2 with TRBJ2-2; 8 nucleotides agree with TRBD2. Germline V lookup: CDR1 SGHTA, CDR2 FQGNSA. The CDR3 extends over 16 amino acids. With V trimmed by 2 bases and J by 6 bases, 8 bases remained unmatched. The CDR3 spells CASSLLRTSRSGELFF. CDR3 coding DNA: TGTGCCAGCAGCTTATTACGGACTAGCAGATCCGGGGAGCTGTTTTTT.

Turning to this clonotype: Since a much larger clone is just one base distant, this may be a read error. This chain connects TRBV28 to TRBJ2-1; TRBD1 matches 10 bases. In germline, CDR1 is MDHEN, CDR2 SYDVKM. This CDR3 has 15 amino acids. V shed 4 bases and J 10 bases; nucleotides not matched to a gene: 10. CDR3 DNA sequence: TGTGCCAGCAGTTCGGACAGGGGGAGCTCCTACGAGCAGTTCTTC. This encodes CASSSDRGSSYEQFF.

The chain is built from TRBV5-1 and TRBJ2-3; TRBD2 aligns across 8 bases. Trimming cost V 0 bases and J 2 bases; bases outside gene matches: 8. CDR3 length: 17 residues. The germline CDR1 and CDR2 sequences are SGHRS and YFSETQ. The chain's CDR3 is CASSLAVIAGFTDTQYF. CDR3 sequence (DNA): TGCGCCAGCAGCTTGGCCGTGATAGCGGGATTCACAGATACGCAGTATTTT. Using reference TRBV5-1 and TRBJ2-3 for the parts outside the CDR3, the full variable domain is KAGVTQTPRYLIKTRGQQVTLSCSPISGHRSVSWYQQTPGQGLQFLFEYFSETQRNKGNFPGRFSGRQFSNSRSEMNVSTLELGDSALYLCASSLAVIAGFTDTQYFGPGTRLTVL.

This clonotype has at least ten counts. V and J are TRBV7-2 and TRBJ1-2; D is unresolved. The CDR3 contains 14 residues. The V end was cut by 1 base, the J end by 2 bases, with 8 bases between. Germline V gene data show CDR1 as SGHTA and CDR2 as FQGNSA. The CDR3 sequence: CASSLVVGNYGYTF. CDR3 DNA: TGTGCCAGCAGCTTAGTGGTTGGGAACTATGGCTACACCTTC.

This clonotype was detected many times. V is TRBV4-3 and J is TRBJ2-1; 11 bases line up with TRBD1. The CDR3 consists of 15 residues. With 2 bases clipped from V and 13 bases from J, the junction kept 10 bases outside the gene matches. Germline CDR1 and CDR2: LGHNA and YSLEER. The CDR3 DNA is TGCGCCAGCAGCCAAACCGGGACAGGGGGTCGAAATCAGTTCTTC. Translated: CASSQTGTGGRNQFF.

This clonotype appeared many times. V and J are TRBV7-8 and TRBJ2-1, with 10 bases identical to TRBD2. Germline-derived CDR1 and CDR2 are SGHVS and FQNEAQ. V was pared by 1 base and J by 0 bases, with 12 bases of the junction left unmatched. The CDR3 is 20 residues long. This CDR3 reads CASSLGFRLAGVPSYNEQFF. CDR3 in DNA: TGTGCCAGCAGCTTAGGGTTCAGGCTAGCGGGAGTCCCCTCCTACAATGAGCAGTTCTTC.

The rearrangement uses TRBV14 and TRBJ2-3, with TRBD2 as a possible D gene (5 bases). V shed 2 bases and J shed 4 bases, with 13 bases lying between them. Germline V gives CDR1 SGHDN, CDR2 FVKESK. The CDR3 runs to 15 residues. The DNA of the CDR3 is TGTGCCAGCAGCCAACGGACTCCTGGGGCAGATACGCAGTATTTT. This translates into CASSQRTPGADTQYF.

The chain couples TRBV20-1 to TRBJ2-1; 16 bases line up with TRBD2. Trimming at V came to 6 bases and at J to 8 bases, leaving 7 bases not matched to a gene. CDR1 and CDR2 (germline): DFQATT, SNEGSKA (reference sequence). This CDR3 contains 15 residues. The CDR3 bases are TGCAGTGCGGGGGGGACTAGCGGGGGGGCGGATGAGCAGTTCTTC. It is translated as CSAGGTSGGADEQFF.

The rearrangement joins TRBV6-2 or TRBV6-3 to TRBJ1-1; TRBD1 matches at 11 bases. Trimming cost V 6 bases and J 4 bases; bases outside gene matches: 7. CDR1 is MNHEY and CDR2 is SVGEGT in the germline V gene. The CDR3 is 15 amino acids. As DNA, the CDR3 is TGTGCCAGCAGACCCGGACAGGGGGCTACCACTGAAGCTTTCTTT. It specifies CASRPGQGATTEAFF.

At least ten counts were recorded for this clonotype. V and J are TRBV12-3 or TRBV12-4 and TRBJ2-1, with 9 bases that match TRBD2. The V segment lost 3 bases and the J segment 8 bases; nucleotides outside the gene matches: 11. The CDR3 has 16 amino acids. The CDR3 DNA sequence: TGTGCCAGCAGTTTCGATAGCGGGGGCATGGGCTATGAGCAGTTCTTC. Protein: CASSFDSGGMGYEQFF.

Of note for this clonotype: Given a much more abundant clone one base away, this may be a read error. V is TRBV4-1 and J is TRBJ2-3, with D perhaps TRBD1 (5 bases). CDR1 and CDR2 from the germline V gene are MGHRA and YSYEKL. CDR3 size: 14 residues. The V gene lost 2 bases and the J gene lost 5 bases, with 11 bases spanning the gap. The chain's CDR3 is CASSQMQRGDTQYF. CDR3 DNA: TGCGCCAGCAGCCAAATGCAAAGGGGAGATACGCAGTATTTT.

This clonotype was seen many times. The chain joins TRBV19 to TRBJ1-1, with no clear D. Trimming stripped 1 base from V and 7 bases from J, with 10 bases between. Germline V gene lookup returns CDR1 LNHDA and CDR2 SQIVND (reference sequence). This CDR3 is 13 amino acids long. CDR3 loop: CASSIGPGNEAFF. CDR3 nucleotides: TGTGCCAGTAGTATAGGGCCCGGGAATGAAGCTTTCTTT. Filled out from reference TRBV19 and TRBJ1-1, the complete variable domain reads DGGITQSPKYLFRKEGQNVTLSCEQNLNHDAMYWYRQDPGQGLRLIYYSQIVNDFQKGDIAEGYSVSREKKESFPLTVTSAQKNPTAFYLCASSIGPGNEAFFGQGTRLTVV.

The sample holds a few counts of this clonotype. The rearrangement links TRBV5-1 to TRBJ1-6; D is uncertain. V was pared by 4 bases and J by 0 bases, with 11 bases between. Germline-derived CDR1 and CDR2 are SGHRS and YFSETQ. The CDR3 totals 16 residues. In DNA, the CDR3 is TGCGCCAGCAGCCCCGGATTCGCCTCCTATAATTCACCCCTCCACTTT. Amino acid sequence: CASSPGFASYNSPLHF. The whole variable domain, remainder taken from reference TRBV5-1 and TRBJ1-6, is KAGVTQTPRYLIKTRGQQVTLSCSPISGHRSVSWYQQTPGQGLQFLFEYFSETQRNKGNFPGRFSGRQFSNSRSEMNVSTLELGDSALYLCASSPGFASYNSPLHFGNGTRLTVT.

This clonotype was detected many times. This chain uses TRBV29-1 with TRBJ2-3; D is unresolved. The V end was cut by 1 base, the J end by 3 bases, with 11 bases between. The CDR3 length is 14 residues. The V gene's germline CDR1 is SQVTM and CDR2 ANQGSEA. This chain's CDR3 is CSVEVIERTDTQYF. CDR3 bases: TGCAGCGTTGAAGTAATCGAGCGTACAGATACGCAGTATTTT.

This clonotype appeared many times. This chain uses TRBV30 with TRBJ1-1; possibly TRBD1 for D (5 bases). V lost 5 bases to trimming and J lost 1 base, with 11 bases between them. CDR1 is GTSNPN and CDR2 is SVGIG in the germline V gene (reference sequence). The CDR3 is 13 amino acids. CDR3 DNA sequence: TGTGCCTGGTCGAAAGGGGCGAACACTGAAGCTTTCTTT. Translation: CAWSKGANTEAFF. Full variable domain (remainder filled in from reference TRBV30 and TRBJ1-1): SQTIHQWPATLVQPVGSPLSLECTVEGTSNPNLYWYRQAAGRGLQLLFYSVGIGQISSEVPQNLSASRPQDRQFILSSKKLLLSDSGFYLCAWSKGANTEAFFGQGTRLTVV.

This clonotype was seen only a few times. The J gene is TRBJ1-4, the V gene TRBV29-1; 10 nucleotides match TRBD1. V gave up 7 bases and J gave up 7 bases; unmatched junction bases: 3. Germline loops: CDR1 SQVTM, CDR2 ANQGSEA. This CDR3 region has 12 residues. The CDR3 nucleotides read TGCAGCGCGAGACAGGGGGCTGAAAAACTGTTTTTT. Residues: CSARQGAEKLFF.

This clonotype was seen many times. The V gene is TRBV29-1, the J gene TRBJ2-7; D might be TRBD1 (6 bases). The CDR3 runs 13 residues. CDR1 is SQVTM and CDR2 is ANQGSEA in the germline V gene. V lost 2 bases and J 5 bases, leaving 13 bases between the germline ends. In DNA, the CDR3 is TGCAGCGTTGAAAGGGGGATTGTGGACGAGCAGTACTTC. Its translation is CSVERGIVDEQYF.

J is TRBJ2-3 and V is TRBV20-1; D is unresolved. The germline V and J ends were trimmed by 6 bases and 3 bases, with 10 bases remaining between them. The length of the CDR3 is 12 residues. The germline CDR1 and CDR2 sequences are DFQATT and SNEGSKA (reference sequence). CDR3 nucleotides: TGCAGTGCCCAATTGGGGACAGATACGCAGTATTTT. It specifies CSAQLGTDTQYF.

This clonotype has a count of ten or more. V is TRBV7-2 and J is TRBJ2-7; no clear D gene. There are 14 residues in the CDR3. Trimming pared 4 bases from V and 0 bases from J, leaving 10 bases between. The germline gives CDR1 SGHTA, CDR2 FQGNSA. CDR3 sequence (DNA): TGTGCCAGCAGCTCAGATGTACACTCCTACGAGCAGTACTTC. It is translated as CASSSDVHSYEQYF.

This clonotype was seen at least ten times. This rearrangement joins TRBV12-3 or TRBV12-4 to TRBJ1-2; TRBD1 is a possible D gene (6 bases). CDR3 length: 12 amino acids. Trimming removed 6 bases at V and 4 bases at J, with 9 bases between. In DNA, the CDR3 is TGTGCCAGCAGCCCGGACAGCTATGGCTACACCTTC. It is translated as CASSPDSYGYTF.

The sample holds many counts of this clonotype. The V and J genes are TRBV14 and TRBJ1-5; D not resolved. Trimming cost V 4 bases and J 3 bases, with 10 bases left between them. This CDR3 spans 14 amino acids. Germline CDR1 reads SGHDN; CDR2 reads FVKESK. The DNA for the CDR3 is TGTGCCAGCAGCCCGGCAGGCAACAATCAGCCCCAGCATTTT. This sequence encodes CASSPAGNNQPQHF.